This TCR beta chain derives from a study of identical twins (dated by TCRdb to the mid-2010s). Study-wide context: To test whether fetal clonotypes persist, the study used deep sequencing on TCR alpha and beta repertoires from monozygotic twins, unrelated adults of various ages, and cord blood. Replicate twin experiments were performed at different times using different library preparation protocols to rule out contamination.

Paper-wide results and their limitations: Excess twin sharing in beta out-of-frame sequences was weaker because fewer shared sequences lowered the signal-to-noise ratio. Recombination models systematically underestimated out-of-frame TCR alpha sharing in monozygotic twins but agreed with sharing between unrelated individuals. Fewer insertions were carried by abundant cord blood beta clonotypes, a similar but weaker trend appeared in young adult naive repertoires, and no such trend appeared in memory repertoires. Because the same donors could not be followed over many years, the conclusions relied on cross-sectional statistical analysis. Zero-insertion analyses could be partly confounded by invariant T cells such as MAIT and iNKT, although diverse VJ usage argued against such confounding for most clonotypes. Compared with coincidental sharing between unrelated individuals, out-of-frame TCR alpha sequences shared between twins had an excess of sequences with low generation probability.

Only healthy Caucasian donors were included. The researchers also sequenced three unrelated adults who were not twins: a male aged 18 to 30, a male aged 50 to 59, and a female aged 50 to 59. Miltenyi CD45RO+ enrichment and human naive T-cell isolation kits were used to isolate memory (CD45RO+) and naive T cells from PBMC. Comment on this clonotype: The specificity of this receptor is unknown. Per-base qualities were not stored, and no clone one base away is much larger.

Receptor libraries were prepared by 5' RACE. The reads were generated on an Illumina HiSeq 2000. A universal primer binding site was added through template switching, and the final cDNA carried a unique molecular identifier so that TCR cDNA molecules could be counted accurately. Specific primers in the conserved constant-segment region were used to synthesize first-strand cDNA for TCR alpha and beta chains. Each cDNA library was double barcoded, with a SMART-Mk sample barcode plus Illumina barcodes, to control for contamination. TruSeq adapter sequences along with Illumina sample barcodes were introduced in two successive PCR steps. The Illumina HiSeq platform was used with custom primers to sequence TCR alpha and beta cDNA libraries. The paper's data handling went like this. MiGEC processed the raw reads to extract unique molecular identifiers, while MiXCR was used to determine the CDR3 positions. For each individual, recombination models were inferred using an EM algorithm with the repgenHMM and IGoR tools. The tcR package in R was used for shared clonotype analysis, with sharing normalized by the product of cloneset sizes. Out-of-frame nonproductive sequences were analyzed to study raw recombination free of thymic and clonal selection effects. TCRdb passed the public sequencing reads through fastp at Q25 and MiXCR, retaining productive beta sequences. Rows are combined by CDR3 protein, so each entry shows the most common genes and DNA. TCRdb, not the authors, supplied the V and J calls. The sample records fewer than 450,000 distinct CDR3 sequences, approximately 8.7% of which are singletons. 8% to 10% of the sample goes to the ten largest clones.

The specimen sequenced was naive T cells sorted from blood. The sample's cell subset or site label, in plain terms: cells isolated with a human naive T-cell isolation kit. The clonotype originates from a woman between 45 and 65 years old in good health.

The CDR3 protein sequence reads: CASNGIGTDTQYF. Here is the DNA: TGTGCCAGCAACGGGATCGGCACAGATACGCAGTATTTT. The receptor chain draws on TRBV6-5 and TRBJ2-3; 5 matching bases give a weak D call of TRBD2. V lost 7 bases and J lost 1 base; the stretch between them is 9 bases long. CDR1 and CDR2, looked up from the germline V gene, are MNHEY and SVGAGI. The CDR3 spans 13 residues, from the cysteine through the phenylalanine. Of all the DNA, just the CDR3 is kept, 39 bases in frame from base 1.